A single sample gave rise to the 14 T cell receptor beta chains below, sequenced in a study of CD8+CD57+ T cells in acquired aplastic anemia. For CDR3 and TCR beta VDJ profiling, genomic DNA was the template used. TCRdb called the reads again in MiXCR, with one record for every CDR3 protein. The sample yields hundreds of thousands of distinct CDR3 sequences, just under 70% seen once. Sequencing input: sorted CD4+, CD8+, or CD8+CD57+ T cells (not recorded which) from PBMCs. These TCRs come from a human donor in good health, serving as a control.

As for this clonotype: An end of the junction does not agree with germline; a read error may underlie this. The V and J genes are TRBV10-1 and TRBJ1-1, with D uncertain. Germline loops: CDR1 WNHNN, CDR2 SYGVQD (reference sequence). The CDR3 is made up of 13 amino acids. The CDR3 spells CASSVPHGPSAFF. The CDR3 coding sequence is TGTGCCAGCAGTGTGCCTCACGGGCCGTCAGCTTTCTTT.

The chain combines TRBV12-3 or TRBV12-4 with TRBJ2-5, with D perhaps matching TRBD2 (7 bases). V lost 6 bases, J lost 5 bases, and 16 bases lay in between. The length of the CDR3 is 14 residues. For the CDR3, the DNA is TGTGCCAGCAGCACTTCGGGGGGCGAGGAGACCCAGTACTTC. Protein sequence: CASSTSGGEETQYF.

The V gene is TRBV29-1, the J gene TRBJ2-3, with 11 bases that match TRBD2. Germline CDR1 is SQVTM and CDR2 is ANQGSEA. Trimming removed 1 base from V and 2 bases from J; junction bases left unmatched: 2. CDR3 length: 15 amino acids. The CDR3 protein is CSVEGTSGFTDTQYF. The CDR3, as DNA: TGCAGCGTTGAAGGGACTAGCGGGTTCACAGATACGCAGTATTTT.

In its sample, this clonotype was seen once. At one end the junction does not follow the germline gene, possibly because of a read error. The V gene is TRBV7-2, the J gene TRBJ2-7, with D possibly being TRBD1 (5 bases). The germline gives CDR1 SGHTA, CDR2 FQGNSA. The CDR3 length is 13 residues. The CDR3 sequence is CASSQGVGYEQYF. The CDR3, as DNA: TGCGCCAGCAGCCAAGGGGTGGGCTACGAGCAGTACTTC.

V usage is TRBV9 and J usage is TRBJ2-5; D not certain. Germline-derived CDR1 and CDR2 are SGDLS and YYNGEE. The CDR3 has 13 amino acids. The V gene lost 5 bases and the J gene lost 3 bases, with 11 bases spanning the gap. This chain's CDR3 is CASRPPREETQYF. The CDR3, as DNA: TGTGCCAGCAGACCACCCCGTGAAGAGACCCAGTACTTC. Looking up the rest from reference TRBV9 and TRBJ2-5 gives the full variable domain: DSGVTQTPKHLITATGQRVTLRCSPRSGDLSVYWYQQSLDQGLQFLIQYYNGEERAKGNILERFSAQQFPDLHSELNLSSLELGDSALYFCASRPPREETQYFGPGTRLLVL.

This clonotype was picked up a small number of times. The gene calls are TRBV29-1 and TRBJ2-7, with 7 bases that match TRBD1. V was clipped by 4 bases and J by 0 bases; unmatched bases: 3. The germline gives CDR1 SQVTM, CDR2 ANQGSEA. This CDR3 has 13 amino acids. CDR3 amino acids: CSVGQGLSYEQYF. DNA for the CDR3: TGCAGCGTTGGACAGGGCCTCTCCTACGAGCAGTACTTC.

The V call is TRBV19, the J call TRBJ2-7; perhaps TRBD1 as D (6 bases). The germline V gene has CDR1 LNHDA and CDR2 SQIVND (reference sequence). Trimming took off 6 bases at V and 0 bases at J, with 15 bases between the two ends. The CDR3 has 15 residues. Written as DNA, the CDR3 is TGTGCCAGTAGACCGGGACAAACAAGCTCCTACGAGCAGTACTTC. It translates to CASRPGQTSSYEQYF.

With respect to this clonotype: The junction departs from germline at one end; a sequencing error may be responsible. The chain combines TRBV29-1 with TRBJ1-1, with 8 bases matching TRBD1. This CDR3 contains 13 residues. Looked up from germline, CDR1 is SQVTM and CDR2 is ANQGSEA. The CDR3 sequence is CSVRRTGYTEAVF. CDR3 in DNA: TGCAGCGTTCGGAGGACAGGGTACACTGAAGCTGTATTT.

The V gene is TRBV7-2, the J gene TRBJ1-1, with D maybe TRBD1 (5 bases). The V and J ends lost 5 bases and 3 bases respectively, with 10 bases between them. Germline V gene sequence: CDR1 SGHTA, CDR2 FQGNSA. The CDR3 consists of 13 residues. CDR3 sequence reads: CASSRGRDTEAFF. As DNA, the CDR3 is TGTGCCAGCAGCCGGGGACGGGACACTGAAGCTTTCTTT. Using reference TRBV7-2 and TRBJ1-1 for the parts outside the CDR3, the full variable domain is GAGVSQSPSNKVTEKGKDVELRCDPISGHTALYWYRQSLGQGLEFLIYFQGNSAPDKSGLPSDRFSAERTGGSVSTLTIQRTQQEDSAVYLCASSRGRDTEAFFGQGTRLTVV.

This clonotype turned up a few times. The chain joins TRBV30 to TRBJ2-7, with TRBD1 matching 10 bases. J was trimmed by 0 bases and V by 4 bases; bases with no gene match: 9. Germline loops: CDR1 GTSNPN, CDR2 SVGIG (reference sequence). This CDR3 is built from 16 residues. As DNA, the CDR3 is TGTGCCTGGAACCCTTTGGGGACAGGGGTCTCCTACGAGCAGTACTTC. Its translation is CAWNPLGTGVSYEQYF.

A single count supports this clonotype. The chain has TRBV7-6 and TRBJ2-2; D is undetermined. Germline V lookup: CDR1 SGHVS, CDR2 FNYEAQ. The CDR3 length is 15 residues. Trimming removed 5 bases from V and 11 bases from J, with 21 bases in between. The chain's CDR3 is CASSVGRASTCELFF. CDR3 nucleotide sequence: TGTGCCAGCAGCGTCGGACGCGCCTCAACCTGCGAGCTGTTTTTT.

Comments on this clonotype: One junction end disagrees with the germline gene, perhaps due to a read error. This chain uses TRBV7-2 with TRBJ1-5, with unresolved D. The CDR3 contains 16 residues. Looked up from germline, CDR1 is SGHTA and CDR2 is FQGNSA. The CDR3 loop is CASSLARGGSNQPQHF. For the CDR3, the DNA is TGTGCCAGCAGCTTAGCGCGAGGAGGGAGCAACCAGCCCCAGCATTTT.

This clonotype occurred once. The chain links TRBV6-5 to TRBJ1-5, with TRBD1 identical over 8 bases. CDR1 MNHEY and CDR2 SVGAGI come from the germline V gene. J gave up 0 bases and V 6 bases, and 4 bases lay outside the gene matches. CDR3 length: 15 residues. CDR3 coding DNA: TGTGCCAGCAGCATAGACAGGGGTAGCAATCAGCCCCAGCATTTT. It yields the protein CASSIDRGSNQPQHF.

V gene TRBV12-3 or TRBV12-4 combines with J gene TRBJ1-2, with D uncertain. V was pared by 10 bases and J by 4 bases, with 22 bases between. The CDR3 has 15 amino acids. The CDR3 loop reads CATRRTGSPPYGYTF. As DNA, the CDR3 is TGTGCCACCCGCCGGACGGGCTCCCCTCCCTATGGCTACACCTTC.